A single sample is the source of the 9 T cell receptor beta chains below, sequenced in a study of T cells in Graves' hyperthyroidism and ophthalmopathy. TCR beta CDR3 sequences were amplified from RNA transcripts. First-round RT-PCR targeting the TCR CDR3 was performed with the HTBI primer set. TCRdb re-analysed the multiplex PCR reads in MiXCR, keeping a single row per CDR3 protein. The sample has about 640,000 distinct CDR3 sequences; roughly 15% are singletons. The material sequenced was blood. The receptors originated from a woman aged 45-59 years with Graves' ophthalmopathy.

This clonotype was counted a few times. V gene TRBV9 combines with J gene TRBJ1-2, with TRBD1 identical over 8 bases. J gave up 8 bases and V 3 bases, and 21 bases lay outside the gene matches. The V gene's germline CDR1 is SGDLS and CDR2 YYNGEE. This CDR3 has 18 residues. The CDR3, as DNA: TGTGCCAGCAGCGCCCACGCACGCGGAATACAGGGGGACGGAGGCTACACCTTC. It translates to CASSAHARGIQGDGGYTF.

This clonotype has ten or more counts. This CDR3 reads CASSPRTHPRYEQYF. CDR3 sequence (DNA): TGTGCCAGCAGTCCGCGGACACACCCTCGGTACGAGCAGTACTTC. J is TRBJ2-7 and V is TRBV28; possibly TRBD1 for D (5 bases). Germline CDR1 and CDR2: MDHEN and SYDVKM. The CDR3 consists of 15 residues. V lost 5 bases and J 4 bases, leaving 18 bases between the germline ends. The full variable domain, with the rest looked up from reference TRBV28 and TRBJ2-7, is DVKVTQSSRYLVKRTGEKVFLECVQDMDHENMFWYRQDPGLGLRLIYFSYDVKMKEKGDIPEGYSVSREKKERFSLILESASTNQTSMYLCASSPRTHPRYEQYFGPGTRLTVT.

This chain links TRBV5-1 with TRBJ2-1; TRBD2 agrees at 8 bases. The ends lost 0 bases at V and 4 bases at J; junction bases unmatched: 15. Germline V CDR1 and CDR2: SGHRS, YFSETQ. CDR3 length: 19 residues. The CDR3 sequence: CASSLALFGVAGTYNEQFF. CDR3 bases: TGCGCCAGCAGCTTGGCCCTGTTTGGGGTAGCGGGAACGTACAATGAGCAGTTCTTC.

The DNA for the CDR3 is TGTGCCAGCAGTGACGGATTTCCCTCCTACGAGCAGTACTTC. Translated, it gives CASSDGFPSYEQYF. The chain combines TRBV25-1 with TRBJ2-7, with D uncertain. This CDR3 region has 14 residues. V dropped 3 bases and J dropped 0 bases, with 9 bases sitting between them. Germline CDR1 is MGHDK and CDR2 is SYGVNS.

This clonotype was counted a few times. One junction end disagrees with the germline gene, perhaps due to a read error. The rearrangement links TRBV14 to TRBJ2-1, with D hard to call. This CDR3 has 15 residues. The V gene's germline CDR1 is SGHDN and CDR2 FVKESK. The CDR3 protein is CASSQEFGPYIEQFF. CDR3 DNA sequence: TGTGCCAGCAGCCAGGAGTTTGGCCCTTACATTGAGCAGTTCTTC. Based on the CDR3 plus reference TRBV14 and TRBJ2-1, the full variable domain is EAGVTQFPSHSVIEKGQTVTLRCDPISGHDNLYWYRRVMGKEIKFLLHFVKESKQDESGMPNNRFLAERTGGTYSTLKVQPAELEDSGVYFCASSQEFGPYIEQFFGPGTRLTVL.

This clonotype has at least ten counts. The chain links TRBV5-1 to TRBJ2-1; D might be TRBD2 (5 bases). The CDR3 is made up of 14 amino acids. The germline V gene has CDR1 SGHRS and CDR2 YFSETQ. V was clipped by 5 bases and J by 7 bases, with 16 bases between them. The CDR3 region is CASRDSPQLNEQFF. The CDR3 nucleotides read TGCGCCAGCAGGGACTCCCCCCAACTAAATGAGCAGTTCTTC. Filled out from reference TRBV5-1 and TRBJ2-1, the complete variable domain reads KAGVTQTPRYLIKTRGQQVTLSCSPISGHRSVSWYQQTPGQGLQFLFEYFSETQRNKGNFPGRFSGRQFSNSRSEMNVSTLELGDSALYLCASRDSPQLNEQFFGPGTRLTVL.

The chain is built from TRBV9 and TRBJ2-7; D gene ambiguous. From germline, CDR1 is SGDLS and CDR2 YYNGEE. The CDR3 spans 13 residues. The V and J ends lost 0 bases and 4 bases respectively, with 8 bases between them. Written as DNA, the CDR3 is TGTGCCAGCAGCGTAGCTATCGGGTACGAGCAGTACTTC. Its protein is CASSVAIGYEQYF.

In its sample, this clonotype was seen many times. The gene calls are TRBV28 and TRBJ1-6; D is perhaps TRBD1 (5 bases). Germline V gene lookup returns CDR1 MDHEN and CDR2 SYDVKM. The CDR3 spans 15 residues. Trimming removed 7 bases at V and 5 bases at J, with 15 bases between. The CDR3 is CASNPSGTDNSPLHF. The CDR3 DNA reads TGTGCCAGCAATCCCTCCGGGACGGATAATTCACCCCTCCACTTT. Variable domain in full (rest from reference TRBV28 and TRBJ1-6): DVKVTQSSRYLVKRTGEKVFLECVQDMDHENMFWYRQDPGLGLRLIYFSYDVKMKEKGDIPEGYSVSREKKERFSLILESASTNQTSMYLCASNPSGTDNSPLHFGNGTRLTVT.

The chain links TRBV5-4 to TRBJ2-5, with TRBD2 as a possible D gene (5 bases). V lost 2 bases and J 0 bases, leaving 8 bases between the germline ends. The germline V gene has CDR1 SGHNT and CDR2 YYREEE (reference sequence). The CDR3 length is 14 residues. CDR3 residues: CASSFTRNQETQYF. The CDR3 DNA is TGTGCCAGCAGCTTTACTAGAAACCAAGAGACCCAGTACTTC.